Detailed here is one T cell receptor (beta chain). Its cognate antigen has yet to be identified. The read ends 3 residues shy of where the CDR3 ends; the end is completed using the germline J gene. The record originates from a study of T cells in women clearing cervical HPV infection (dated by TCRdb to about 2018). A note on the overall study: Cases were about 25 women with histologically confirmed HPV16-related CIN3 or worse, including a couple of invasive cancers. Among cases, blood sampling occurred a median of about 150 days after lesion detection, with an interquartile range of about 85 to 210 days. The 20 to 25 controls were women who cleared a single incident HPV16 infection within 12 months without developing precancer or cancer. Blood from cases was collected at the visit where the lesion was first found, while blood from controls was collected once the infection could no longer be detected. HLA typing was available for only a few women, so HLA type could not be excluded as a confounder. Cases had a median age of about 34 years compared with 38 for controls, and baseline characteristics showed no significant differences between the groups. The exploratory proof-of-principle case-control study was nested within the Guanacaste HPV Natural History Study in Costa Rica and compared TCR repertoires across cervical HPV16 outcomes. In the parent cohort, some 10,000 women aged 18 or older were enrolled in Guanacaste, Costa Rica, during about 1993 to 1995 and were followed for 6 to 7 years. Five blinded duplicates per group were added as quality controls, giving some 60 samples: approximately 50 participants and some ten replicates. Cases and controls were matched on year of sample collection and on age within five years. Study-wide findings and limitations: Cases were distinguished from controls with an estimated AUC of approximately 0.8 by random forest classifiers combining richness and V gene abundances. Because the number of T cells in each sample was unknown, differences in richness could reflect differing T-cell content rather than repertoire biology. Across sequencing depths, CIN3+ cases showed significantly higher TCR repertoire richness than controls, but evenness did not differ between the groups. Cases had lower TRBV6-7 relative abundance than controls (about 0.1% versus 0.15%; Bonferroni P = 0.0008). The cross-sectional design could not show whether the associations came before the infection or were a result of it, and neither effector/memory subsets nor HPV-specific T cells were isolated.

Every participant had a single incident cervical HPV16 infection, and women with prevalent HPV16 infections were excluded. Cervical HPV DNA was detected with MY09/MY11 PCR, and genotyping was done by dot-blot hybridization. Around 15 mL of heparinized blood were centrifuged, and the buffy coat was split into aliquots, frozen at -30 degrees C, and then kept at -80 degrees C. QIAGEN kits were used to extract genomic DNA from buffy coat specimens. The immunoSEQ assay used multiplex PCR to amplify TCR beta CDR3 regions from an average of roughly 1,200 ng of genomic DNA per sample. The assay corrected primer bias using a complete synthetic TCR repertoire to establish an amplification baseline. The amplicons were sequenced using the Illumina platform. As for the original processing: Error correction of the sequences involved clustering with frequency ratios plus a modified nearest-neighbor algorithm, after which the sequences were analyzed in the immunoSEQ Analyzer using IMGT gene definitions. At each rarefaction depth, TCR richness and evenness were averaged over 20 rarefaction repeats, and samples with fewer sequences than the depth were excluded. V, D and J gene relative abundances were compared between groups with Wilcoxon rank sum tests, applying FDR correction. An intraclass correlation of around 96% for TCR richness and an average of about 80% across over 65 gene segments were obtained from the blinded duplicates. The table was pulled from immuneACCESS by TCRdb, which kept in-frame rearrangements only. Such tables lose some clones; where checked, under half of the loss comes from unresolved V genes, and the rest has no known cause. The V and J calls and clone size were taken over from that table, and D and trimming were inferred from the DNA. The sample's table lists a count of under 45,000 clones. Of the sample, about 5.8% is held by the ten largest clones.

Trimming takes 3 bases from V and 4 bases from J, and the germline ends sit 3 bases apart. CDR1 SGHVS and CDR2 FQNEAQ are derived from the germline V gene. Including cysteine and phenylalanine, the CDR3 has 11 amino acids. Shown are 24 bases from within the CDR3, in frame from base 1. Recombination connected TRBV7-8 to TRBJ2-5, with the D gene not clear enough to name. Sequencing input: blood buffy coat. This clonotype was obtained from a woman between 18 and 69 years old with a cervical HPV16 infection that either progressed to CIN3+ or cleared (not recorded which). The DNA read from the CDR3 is TGTGCCAGCAGCTTCCTAGAGACC. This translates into CASSFLET. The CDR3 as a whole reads CASSFLETQYF.